The 15 T cell receptor beta chains reported below all come from one sample, sequenced in a study of shared clonotypes between healthy human individuals (dated by TCRdb to the early 2020s). Library preparation employed the immunoSEQ multiplex PCR assay. TCRdb limited this immuneACCESS table to in-frame rearrangements with V and J called. A share of clones is missing; checked studies link under half to unresolved V genes, and the rest is unexplained. The sample has approximately 640,000 clones on record, around 72% of them singletons. Approximately 2% of the sample rests with the top ten. Sequenced material: memory CD4+ T cells sorted from blood. Interpreted using the paper, the cell subset or site label stands for: CD45RA-negative fraction. These receptors were collected from a woman aged 25-40 years in good health.

This chain links TRBV7-2 with TRBJ2-7; D is tentatively TRBD1 or TRBD2 (5 bases each). From germline, CDR1 is SGHTA and CDR2 FQGNSA. This CDR3 comprises 14 residues. Trimming pared 5 bases from V and 7 bases from J, leaving 18 bases between. This chain's CDR3 is CASSQRDRPIEQYF. CDR3 coding DNA: TGTGCCAGCAGCCAACGGGACCGCCCTATAGAGCAGTACTTC.

The chain has TRBV23-1 and TRBJ2-6; no reliable D call. TRBV23-1 is designated an ORF whose function remains uncertain. Between the trimmed V and J ends, which lost 0 bases and 3 bases, there was a span of 9 bases. This CDR3 is built from 16 residues. CDR3 in amino acids: CASSQSKAGGANVLTF. The CDR3 nucleotides are TGCGCCAGCAGTCAATCGAAGGCTGGTGGGGCCAACGTCCTGACTTTC.

About this clone itself: At one of its ends the junction is not consistent with the germline gene, which may arise from a read error. This chain joins TRBV28 and TRBJ2-7, with TRBD1 as a possible D gene (5 bases). The germline CDR1 and CDR2 sequences are MDHEN and SYDVKM. This CDR3 is built from 12 residues. CDR3 loop: CASSLARAKTHF. For the CDR3, the DNA is TGTGCCAGCAGTTTGGCCAGGGCTAAGACGCACTTC.

The chain is built from TRBV7-3 and TRBJ2-3; D may match TRBD1 or TRBD2 (6 bases each). This CDR3 is 16 amino acids long. The germline gives CDR1 SGHTA, CDR2 FQGTGA. V lost 4 bases and J lost 6, with 20 bases in between. CDR3 residues: CASSSQGSGWGDTQYF. CDR3 DNA sequence: TGTGCCAGCAGCTCCCAGGGGAGCGGGTGGGGGGATACGCAGTATTTT.

The V call is TRBV7-3, the J call TRBJ1-1; D is unresolved. The CDR3 spans 15 residues. Deletions cut 1 base from V and 1 base from J, with 10 bases between. Germline CDR1 SGHTA, CDR2 FQGTGA. For the CDR3, the DNA is TGTGCCAGCAGCTTAAGAATGGCAGAGAACACTGAAGCTTTCTTT. Its protein is CASSLRMAENTEAFF.

As concerns this clone: The same CDR3 is also encoded by other DNA sequences in this sample. This sequence joins TRBV7-9 and TRBJ2-5, with TRBD1 matching 11 bases. Unmatched junction bases numbered 4, after V lost 5 bases and J lost 5 bases. The length of the CDR3 is 14 residues. CDR1 is SEHNR and CDR2 is FQNEAQ in the germline V gene (reference sequence). The CDR3 DNA is TGTGCCAGCAGCCCGGGACAGGGGGGCGAGACCCAGTACTTC. Protein product: CASSPGQGGETQYF.

The chain carries TRBV28 and TRBJ2-7; TRBD2 aligns across 10 bases. The CDR3 is made up of 13 amino acids. Germline V gene lookup returns CDR1 MDHEN and CDR2 SYDVKM. V lost 8 bases to trimming and J lost 5 bases; unmatched junction nucleotides: 6. The CDR3 DNA sequence: TGTGCCAGCTTACTAGCGGGAAGGAACGAGCAGTACTTC. This encodes CASLLAGRNEQYF.

The V call is TRBV5-8, the J call TRBJ1-5, with TRBD1 matching 8 bases. The CDR3 extends over 16 amino acids. J lost 4 bases, V lost 4 bases, and 10 bases had no gene match. In germline, CDR1 is SGHTS, CDR2 YDEGEE. In DNA form, the CDR3 reads TGTGCCAGCAGCGTGGACAGGGCGACTCATAATCAGCCCCAGCATTTT. Residues: CASSVDRATHNQPQHF.

This clone is a singleton in its sample. Other DNA sequences in the same sample also yield this CDR3. The chain carries TRBV11-2 and TRBJ2-5, with TRBD2 matching 10 bases. J lost 5 bases, V lost 1 base, and 4 bases had no gene match. The CDR3 is 15 amino acids. Per germline, CDR1 SGHAT and CDR2 FQNNGV. In DNA form, the CDR3 reads TGTGCCAGCAGCTTAGCCCTAGCGGGGGCGGAGACCCAGTACTTC. Its protein is CASSLALAGAETQYF.

This chain joins TRBV5-1 and TRBJ1-3, with TRBD1 identical over 7 bases. V lost 3 bases, J lost 4 bases, and 4 bases stayed unmatched. The V gene's germline CDR1 is SGHRS and CDR2 YFSETQ. The CDR3 is 14 amino acids. CDR3 coding DNA: TGCGCCAGCAGCTCCGGACAGGACGGAAACACCATATATTTT. Encoded protein: CASSSGQDGNTIYF.

The chain uses TRBV6-5 and TRBJ2-1, with TRBD1 matching 8 bases. Germline V gives CDR1 MNHEY, CDR2 SVGAGI. The CDR3 contains 14 residues. With V trimmed by 0 bases and J by 8 bases, 3 bases remained unmatched. The CDR3 DNA reads TGTGCCAGCAGTTACTCGCCAGGGGGCGATGAGCAGTTCTTC. As protein: CASSYSPGGDEQFF.

As DNA, the CDR3 is TGTGCCAGCAGTCCCGGACTAACCAACAATGAGCAGTTCTTC. Amino acid sequence: CASSPGLTNNEQFF. The rearrangement joins TRBV28 to TRBJ2-1; tentatively, D is TRBD2 (6 bases). Germline CDR1 is MDHEN and CDR2 is SYDVKM. The CDR3 spans 14 residues. V lost 5 bases and J 5 bases, leaving 13 bases between the germline ends.

V and J are TRBV5-1 and TRBJ2-7; 8 positions match TRBD2. The CDR3 covers 13 residues. Trimming cost V 5 bases and J 6 bases; bases outside gene matches: 7. Per the germline V gene, CDR1 is SGHRS and CDR2 is YFSETQ. The CDR3 reads CASSFGAGVEQYF. CDR3 nucleotide sequence: TGCGCCAGCAGTTTCGGAGCGGGGGTCGAGCAGTACTTC.

V and J are TRBV27 and TRBJ1-1; D not resolved. V lost 8 bases to trimming and J lost 0 bases, with 10 bases between them. Germline V gene sequence: CDR1 MNHEY, CDR2 SMNVEV (reference sequence). This CDR3 comprises 13 residues. The DNA of the CDR3 is TGTGCCAGCCTGAAGTCGATGAACACTGAAGCTTTCTTT. It is translated as CASLKSMNTEAFF.

This sequence joins TRBV5-1 and TRBJ2-3, with 9 bases matching TRBD2. The germline CDR1 and CDR2 sequences are SGHRS and YFSETQ. V gave up 4 bases and J gave up 4 bases; unmatched junction bases: 7. This CDR3 spans 15 amino acids. CDR3: CASSPSAGGPDTQYF. The CDR3 DNA reads TGCGCCAGCAGCCCGTCAGCGGGAGGCCCAGATACGCAGTATTTT.